One sample yielded the 15 T cell receptor beta chains listed below, sequenced in a study of T cell repertoires in cytomegalovirus infection. TCRdb ran MiXCR on the reads and lists one entry per CDR3 protein. The sample carries about half a million distinct CDR3 sequences, roughly 42% recorded once. These TCRs are of unknown antigen specificity. The sample here was cultured PBMCs, taken from culture after CMV antigen stimulation. The receptors stem from a human donor in good health (CMV status not recorded). Some clones in this sample may be carry-over from other donors' samples.

This clonotype turned up a few times. This sequence joins TRBV29-1 and TRBJ2-7; 7 positions match TRBD1. Germline lookup yields CDR1 SQVTM and CDR2 ANQGSEA. The ends lost 2 bases at V and 5 bases at J; junction bases unmatched: 6. CDR3 length equals 13 residues. CDR3 sequence: CSVESTQGDEQYF. CDR3 bases: TGCAGCGTTGAATCCACCCAGGGGGACGAGCAGTACTTC.

V gene TRBV11-2 combines with J gene TRBJ2-5; maybe TRBD1 (6 bases). CDR1 is SGHAT and CDR2 is FQNNGV in the germline V gene. The CDR3 spans 15 residues. V was clipped by 4 bases and J by 0 bases, with 12 bases between them. The CDR3 here is CASSYGQTDQETQYF. DNA for the CDR3: TGTGCCAGCAGCTACGGACAGACAGACCAAGAGACCCAGTACTTC. The full variable domain, its missing parts supplied by reference TRBV11-2 and TRBJ2-5, is EAGVAQSPRYKIIEKRQSVAFWCNPISGHATLYWYQQILGQGPKLLIQFQNNGVVDDSQLPKDRFSAERLKGVDSTLKIQPAKLEDSAVYLCASSYGQTDQETQYFGPGTRLLVL.

The chain recombines TRBV19 with TRBJ2-5; D is unclear. Germline values: CDR1 LNHDA, CDR2 SQIVND (reference sequence). Trimming took off 3 bases at V and 5 bases at J, with 13 bases between the two ends. CDR3 length: 14 residues. CDR3 amino acids: CASSINGRSETQYF. The CDR3 bases are TGTGCCAGTAGTATTAATGGCCGTTCGGAGACCCAGTACTTC. Full variable domain (outside the CDR3, taken from reference TRBV19 and TRBJ2-5): DGGITQSPKYLFRKEGQNVTLSCEQNLNHDAMYWYRQDPGQGLRLIYYSQIVNDFQKGDIAEGYSVSREKKESFPLTVTSAQKNPTAFYLCASSINGRSETQYFGPGTRLLVL.

The V gene is TRBV5-5, the J gene TRBJ1-5; D unclear. CDR1 is SGHKS, CDR2 YYEKEE, per germline (reference sequence). V was trimmed by 0 bases and J by 5 bases, leaving 6 bases between them. CDR3 length: 13 residues. CDR3 sequence: CASSLAWHQPQHF. Written as DNA, the CDR3 is TGTGCCAGCAGCTTGGCGTGGCATCAGCCCCAGCATTTT.

In DNA, the CDR3 is TGTGCCAGCAGTCGAGCGGGGCAGCTGAGGCTATACGAGCAGTACTTC. Amino acid sequence: CASSRAGQLRLYEQYF. The rearrangement links TRBV27 to TRBJ2-7; 7 nucleotides match TRBD2. Unmatched junction bases numbered 14, after V lost 5 bases and J lost 4 bases. The CDR3 totals 16 residues. From germline, CDR1 is MNHEY and CDR2 SMNVEV (reference sequence).

This clonotype was observed a handful of times. J is TRBJ2-7 and V is TRBV7-8; 11 nucleotides line up with TRBD1. The CDR3 has 16 amino acids. Germline assignment: CDR1 SGHVS and CDR2 FQNEAQ. Trimming cost V 0 bases and J 3 bases; bases outside gene matches: 4. This chain's CDR3 is CASSLALDRGHYEQYF. CDR3 sequence (DNA): TGTGCCAGCAGCTTAGCCTTGGACAGGGGGCACTACGAGCAGTACTTC.

The rearrangement joins TRBV19 to TRBJ2-5; possibly TRBD1 for D (6 bases). Germline V gene data show CDR1 as LNHDA and CDR2 as SQIVND (reference sequence). With 3 bases removed from V and 4 bases from J, the gap between germline ends came to 12 bases. The CDR3 consists of 14 residues. CDR3 loop: CASSIRTGTETQYF. Here the CDR3 DNA reads TGTGCCAGTAGTATCCGTACAGGGACAGAGACCCAGTACTTC.

This clonotype has only a few counts. The chain links TRBV7-2 to TRBJ1-2; tentative D call: TRBD1 (6 bases). The CDR3 runs to 14 residues. Trimming left V 0 bases short and J 8 bases short, with 13 bases between. Germline CDR1 SGHTA, CDR2 FQGNSA. The CDR3 region is CASSLANRVGGYTF. The CDR3 DNA follows: TGTGCCAGCAGCTTAGCTAACAGGGTTGGGGGCTACACCTTC.

V is TRBV6-2 or TRBV6-3 and J is TRBJ2-7; 10 bases map to TRBD1. Germline CDR1 reads MNHEY; CDR2 reads SVGEGT. After removal of 6 bases from V and 5 bases from J, the junction contained 10 bases not matched to a gene. The CDR3 is made up of 15 amino acids. The CDR3 spells CASSNRDRGVDEQYF. The CDR3 nucleotides are TGTGCCAGCAGCAACCGGGACAGGGGCGTCGACGAGCAGTACTTC.

This clonotype was seen a few times. The chain combines TRBV6-5 with TRBJ2-1; the match to TRBD2 covers 8 bases. The CDR3 length is 14 residues. V lost 2 bases and J lost 9; bases outside the gene matches: 6. CDR1 is MNHEY and CDR2 is SVGAGI in the germline V gene. The CDR3 bases are TGTGCCAGCAGTTACGCGGGACTAGGGTCTGAGCAGTTCTTC. Its protein product is CASSYAGLGSEQFF.

The chain recombines TRBV12-3 or TRBV12-4 with TRBJ2-4; 8 bases match TRBD2. V lost 0 bases and J lost 1; bases outside the gene matches: 11. There are 19 residues in the CDR3. CDR3 DNA: TGTGCCAGCAGTTTAGCCCGCGGGGGGAGGGTTGGGGCCAAAAACATTCAGTACTTC. Its protein is CASSLARGGRVGAKNIQYF.

This chain joins TRBV7-6 and TRBJ2-1; 10 bases agree with TRBD2. The V segment lost 2 bases and the J segment 9 bases; nucleotides outside the gene matches: 7. The CDR3 runs 15 residues. CDR1 SGHVS and CDR2 FNYEAQ come from the germline V gene. CDR3 DNA sequence: TGTGCCAGCAGCTTAATACTAGCGGGAACCCCTGAGCAGTTCTTC. Amino acids: CASSLILAGTPEQFF.

The chain couples TRBV2 to TRBJ1-1, with TRBD1 matching over 7 bases. V was pared by 10 bases and J by 1 base, with 6 bases of the junction left unmatched. The germline V gene has CDR1 SNHLY and CDR2 FYNNEI. The CDR3 loop spans 13 amino acids. CDR3 protein: CATPRTGNTEAFF. The CDR3 DNA follows: TGTGCCACCCCCAGGACAGGGAACACTGAAGCTTTCTTT.

V is TRBV15 and J is TRBJ2-7; D might be TRBD2 (6 bases). Trimming pared 5 bases from V and 3 bases from J, leaving 17 bases between. The CDR3 is 15 amino acids. Germline loops: CDR1 LNHNV, CDR2 YYDKDF (reference sequence). The CDR3 here is CATSDYGSSSYEQYF. DNA for the CDR3: TGTGCCACCAGCGATTACGGGAGTAGCAGCTACGAGCAGTACTTC.

V and J are TRBV6-1 and TRBJ2-3; D not certain. Trimming removed 0 bases from V and 8 bases from J, with 6 bases in between. The CDR3 contains 12 residues. The germline CDR1 and CDR2 sequences are MNHNS and SASEGT. The CDR3 DNA is TGTGCCAGCAGTGAAGCTGGACGTACGCAGTATTTT. It codes for CASSEAGRTQYF.